Reported below is one T cell receptor (beta chain). Its antigen remains unknown. This entry belongs to a study of a mutant IDH1 vaccine in newly diagnosed glioma. Background on the study: Patients had received radiotherapy, temozolomide, or both previously, most receiving both.

Germline assignment: CDR1 SGHTA and CDR2 FQGNSA. V trimming: 5 bases; J trimming: 7 bases; junction bases outside the gene matches: 11. The CDR3 covers 15 residues. Profiling relied on immunoSEQ multiplex PCR, and the TCRdb table lists in-frame clones only, not all of them. The sample consists of roughly 64,000 clones, about 74% of them appearing once. Time point specified: week 35, safety follow-up. Mutant IDH1 20-mer peptide, at 300 ug, made up each vaccine dose, with topical imiquimod. Across weeks 1, 3, 5, 7, 11, 15, 19 and 23, patients received a vaccination each time, eight in all. Astrocytomas found in donors were new, WHO grade 3 or 4, IDH1-mutant and ATRX-lost. Whole-study findings and limits: Most patients, approximately 92%, showed vaccine-induced immune responses.

The V call is TRBV7-2, the J call TRBJ1-2, with 9 bases lining up with TRBD1. This sequence was found in a man in his forties or fifties with glioma. The sample in question was PBMCs, obtained from a glioma patient whose treatment included an IDH1 peptide vaccine. CDR3 sequence: CASSPIDRGRGGYTF. The CDR3, as DNA: TGTGCCAGCAGCCCAATAGACAGGGGGAGGGGTGGCTACACCTTC. The full variable domain, completed using reference TRBV7-2 and TRBJ1-2, is GAGVSQSPSNKVTEKGKDVELRCDPISGHTALYWYRQSLGQGLEFLIYFQGNSAPDKSGLPSDRFSAERTGGSVSTLTIQRTQQEDSAVYLCASSPIDRGRGGYTFGSGTRLTVV.